Given below is one T cell receptor (beta chain) in context. Only in-frame clones appear in the TCRdb table, and some are missing; sequencing was by immunoSEQ multiplex PCR. The sample gives some 450,000 clones, roughly three quarters of which show up once; 12% is in the top ten. The record originates from a study of shared clonotypes between healthy human individuals. As for the study in general: The cohort comprised two women and a few men. Their ages spanned 18 to 49 years.

The CDR3 covers 14 residues. CDR1 SNHLY and CDR2 FYNNEI come from the germline V gene. Trimming pared 4 bases from V and 7 bases from J, leaving 16 bases between. This receptor was obtained from a woman in her thirties or forties in good health. Some clones in this sample may be carry-over from other donors' samples. Input material: PBMCs. This chain uses TRBV2 with TRBJ1-2; D ambiguous. CDR3 in DNA: TGTGCCAGCAGTGGCCCCGGGAGAGATGGTGGCTACACCTTC. This codes for CASSGPGRDGGYTF.